This T cell receptor (beta chain) comes out of a study of blood T cell repertoires in COVID-19. Study details: Specimens from acute and convalescent COVID-19 originated in the United States, Italy and Spain.

Sequencing was performed with immunoSEQ multiplex PCR; in TCRdb, only in-frame clones are kept and a portion is missing. This sample carries about 59,000 clones, approximately 80% of them seen once, and the ten largest clones take 7.2%. Germline CDR1 SGHVS, CDR2 FNYEAQ. The CDR3 runs 14 residues. V was cut by 3 bases and J by 5 bases, with 8 bases left in between. The chain couples TRBV7-6 to TRBJ1-6; a weak D match, TRBD1 (6 bases). The sequencing sample was made of peripheral blood. This receptor was taken from a man aged 55 to 69 with acute or convalescent COVID-19. The CDR3, as DNA: TGTGCCAGCAGCTTCTACAGGGATAATTCACCCCTCCACTTT. Protein sequence: CASSFYRDNSPLHF.